Listed here are 3 T cell receptor beta chains from one sample, sequenced in a study of T-cell reconstitution after alpha-beta-depleted transplantation in children. Unique molecular identifiers were incorporated when the TCRbeta library was constructed. TCRdb itself ran the PCR reads through MiXCR, one entry per CDR3 protein. The sample has roughly 120,000 distinct CDR3 sequences, 10% seen once. The sequencing here drew on PBMCs from the stem cell graft donor, taken from the stem cell graft. The receptors originated from a human donor who donated a stem cell graft to a child with acute lymphoblastic leukemia.

Ten or more counts support this clonotype. The chain recombines TRBV20-1 with TRBJ2-7, with D hard to call. Germline assignment: CDR1 DFQATT and CDR2 SNEGSKA (reference sequence). This CDR3 is built from 11 residues. Trimming took off 5 bases at V and 3 bases at J, with 8 bases between the two ends. CDR3 coding DNA: TGCAGTGCTCCTGGTAACTACGAGCAGTACTTC. Protein sequence: CSAPGNYEQYF.

This clonotype was counted once. This chain connects TRBV14 to TRBJ1-2; D is unclear. This CDR3 is built from 14 residues. V was shortened by 0 bases and J by 12 bases, with 17 bases between the two germline ends. The germline gives CDR1 SGHDN, CDR2 FVKESK. The CDR3 region is CASSQDMKPGGHTF. DNA of the CDR3: TGTGCCAGCAGCCAAGATATGAAACCTGGAGGCCACACCTTC.

A few counts support this clonotype. The chain recombines TRBV30 with TRBJ2-7, with a weak D call TRBD1 (6 bases). CDR3 size: 12 residues. Germline assignment: CDR1 GTSNPN and CDR2 SVGIG (reference sequence). The V end was cut by 0 bases, the J end by 9 bases, with 12 bases between. This CDR3 reads CAWSVKGVGQYF. DNA of the CDR3: TGTGCCTGGAGTGTAAAGGGGGTTGGGCAGTACTTC.